The rows below give T cell receptor beta chains drawn from one sample of a study of control samples from healthy donors and cancer patients. Measured with immunoSEQ multiplex PCR; TCRdb has only the in-frame clones, and not every one. The data hold 110,000 or so clones, with approximately 80% observed a single time. The sequenced sample was blood. The receptor source for this set is a man younger than 35 in good health. CDR3s include the opening cysteine and the closing phenylalanine or tryptophan. The order of the fields is D gene, clone size, V gene, J gene, CDR3 protein, CDR3 DNA. A D gene is named only where the DNA matches it firmly. Size is omitted from some rows. Given values are once, few, many or a class for expanded clones.

.	.	TRBV7-9	TRBJ2-2	CASTFGGELFF	TGTGCCAGCACCTTTGGCGGGGAGCTGTTTTTT
TRBD1	.	TRBV7-2	TRBJ1-5	CASSLAGRTGGGNQPQHF	TGTGCCAGCAGCTTAGCTGGTCGGACAGGGGGTGGCAATCAGCCCCAGCATTTT
.	once	TRBV20-1	TRBJ2-2	CSASQRANTGELFF	TGCAGTGCTAGTCAAAGGGCGAACACCGGGGAGCTGTTTTTT
.	few	TRBV30	TRBJ2-7	CAWSVGTTVGEQYF	TGTGCCTGGAGTGTAGGGACGACCGTTGGTGAGCAGTACTTC
TRBD2	.	TRBV5-1	TRBJ2-3	CASSLGILAGGRDTQYF	TGCGCCAGCAGCTTGGGGATTCTAGCGGGGGGGCGTGATACGCAGTATTTT
.	.	TRBV10-3	TRBJ2-3	CAISESVLGTTDTQYF	TGTGCCATCAGTGAGTCAGTCCTCGGGACTACAGATACGCAGTATTTT
.	once	TRBV7-9	TRBJ2-3	CASSLGAPTDTQYF	TGTGCCAGCAGCTTAGGGGCCCCCACAGATACGCAGTATTTT
.	.	TRBV9	TRBJ1-1	CASSPRKGGNTEAFF	TGTGCCAGCAGCCCACGGAAGGGAGGGAACACTGAAGCTTTCTTT
TRBD1	.	TRBV7-9	TRBJ1-3	CASSSRDRASSGNTIYF	TGTGCCAGCAGCTCCCGGGACAGAGCCTCCTCTGGAAACACCATATATTTT
TRBD1	.	TRBV7-6	TRBJ2-7	CASSYRDRVSVGSYEQYF	TGTGCCAGCAGCTACCGGGACAGGGTGTCCGTTGGCTCCTACGAGCAGTACTTC
.	.	TRBV4-3	TRBJ1-5	CASSQNPQAPQHF	TGCGCCAGCAGCCAAAACCCCCAAGCGCCCCAGCATTTT
.	.	TRBV5-6	TRBJ1-2	CASGQLERERGYGYTF	TGTGCCAGCGGGCAGCTTGAGAGGGAAAGAGGCTATGGCTACACCTTC
.	.	TRBV7-2	TRBJ2-5	CASSGPGLQETQYF	TGTGCCAGCAGCGGTCCCGGCCTTCAAGAGACCCAGTACTTC
TRBD1	.	TRBV10-2	TRBJ2-5	CASRGTGQETQYF	TGCGCCAGCAGGGGGACAGGTCAAGAGACCCAGTACTTC
.	.	TRBV14	TRBJ1-1	CASSLTVNTEAFF	TGTGCCAGCAGCCTGACAGTTAACACTGAAGCTTTCTTT
TRBD1	.	TRBV6-5	TRBJ1-6	CASMAGTGNNSPLHF	TGTGCCTCTATGGCCGGGACAGGGAATAATTCACCCCTCCACTTT
TRBD1	.	TRBV7-2	TRBJ2-7	CASTLDRVGEQYF	TGTGCCAGCACCCTGGACAGGGTGGGGGAGCAGTACTTC
.	.	TRBV4-3	TRBJ2-5	CASSQDKMRRGETQYF	TGCGCCAGCAGCCAAGATAAAATGCGGAGGGGAGAGACCCAGTACTTC
.	.	TRBV7-2	TRBJ2-7	CASRQGGGTYEQYF	TGTGCCAGCAGACAGGGTGGGGGAACCTACGAGCAGTACTTC
.	.	TRBV5-4	TRBJ1-6	CASSLEGRRNSPLHF	TGTGCCAGCAGCTTGGAAGGCAGGCGGAATTCACCCCTCCACTTT
.	.	TRBV5-1	TRBJ1-5	CASRLEGNQPQHF	TGCGCCAGCAGACTGGAGGGAAATCAGCCCCAGCATTTT
.	.	TRBV19	TRBJ1-1	CASNPRLNTEAFF	TGTGCCAGTAACCCCCGTCTGAACACTGAAGCTTTCTTT
TRBD1	.	TRBV28	TRBJ2-7	CASSETGGPYEQYF	TGTGCCAGCAGTGAGACAGGGGGCCCCTACGAGCAGTACTTC
.	.	TRBV25-1	TRBJ2-1	CASTPARGGPYNEQFF	TGTGCCAGCACCCCGGCCCGCGGGGGCCCCTACAATGAGCAGTTCTTC
.	.	TRBV6-6	TRBJ1-5	CASSPGQNNQPQHF	TGTGCCAGCAGTCCTGGACAGAACAATCAGCCCCAGCATTTT
.	.	TRBV10-3	TRBJ2-7	CAISEFAEQYF	TGTGCCATCAGTGAGTTCGCCGAGCAGTACTTC
TRBD1	.	TRBV19	TRBJ1-6	CASSIGQGYSPLHF	TGTGCCAGTAGTATAGGACAGGGTTATTCACCCCTCCACTTT
.	.	TRBV20-1	TRBJ1-2	CSASPTGYGYTF	TGTAGTGCTAGTCCGACAGGATATGGCTACACCTTC
.	.	TRBV6-5	TRBJ1-3	CASSPLNRAGNTIYF	TGTGCCAGCAGTCCTTTGAACAGGGCTGGAAACACCATATATTTT
.	.	TRBV10-3	TRBJ2-1	CAISVGGNEQFF	TGTGCCATCAGTGTGGGAGGCAATGAGCAGTTCTTC
.	.	TRBV3-1/TRBV3-2	TRBJ1-2	CASSQVGGNGYTF	TGTGCCAGCAGCCAAGTCGGGGGAAACGGCTACACCTTC
.	few	TRBV27	TRBJ1-6	CASRGRGTTYNSPLHF	TGTGCCAGCAGGGGGAGGGGGACGACATATAATTCACCCCTCCACTTT
.	.	TRBV10-3	TRBJ2-5	CAISSAETQYF	TGTGCCATCAGTAGCGCGGAGACCCAGTACTTC
.	.	TRBV2	TRBJ2-3	CASAKDADTQYF	TGTGCCAGCGCGAAGGATGCAGATACGCAGTATTTT
TRBD1	once	TRBV7-9	TRBJ1-4	CASSPRQGNTNEKLFF	TGTGCCAGCAGCCCTAGACAGGGTAATACTAATGAAAAACTGTTTTTT
TRBD2	.	TRBV25-1	TRBJ2-3	CASSRSTSGASTDTQYF	TGTGCCAGCAGTCGGAGCACTAGCGGGGCTAGCACAGATACGCAGTATTTT
TRBD2	.	TRBV24-1	TRBJ2-2	CATSDNHGLAGVNTGELFF	TGTGCCACCAGTGATAACCATGGACTAGCGGGGGTGAACACCGGGGAGCTGTTTTTT
TRBD1	.	TRBV6-5	TRBJ2-5	CASSRGQGGTQYF	TGTGCCAGCAGTCGAGGACAGGGAGGGACCCAGTACTTC
TRBD2	once	TRBV19	TRBJ2-5	CASSTGGLAVQETQYF	TGTGCCAGTAGTACCGGGGGACTAGCGGTCCAAGAGACCCAGTACTTC
.	.	TRBV6-5	TRBJ2-7	CASTTGGQGVEQYF	TGTGCCAGCACCACGGGGGGCCAGGGAGTCGAGCAGTACTTC
.	.	TRBV6-2/TRBV6-3	TRBJ1-1	CASSYVFGNTEAFF	TGTGCCAGCAGTTACGTGTTCGGGAACACTGAAGCTTTCTTT
TRBD1	.	TRBV19	TRBJ1-2	CASKIKGGDSPLYGYTF	TGTGCCAGTAAAATTAAAGGGGGCGATTCCCCTCTATATGGCTACACCTTC